The entry below describes one TCR beta chain. Its target antigen remains unknown. Base qualities are not at hand, and no much larger clone is one base apart. The sample's time point label is to be understood as: baseline before first vaccination. Samples from vaccinated people were obtained from the UK trials COV001 and COV002, which included a single-blind randomized controlled phase 2/3 trial of AZD1222 (ChAdOx1 nCoV-19) in healthy adults. For TCRbeta chain sequencing, PBMC samples were collected from trial participants at day 0 and at day 28 after the second dose. The CDR3 regions of human TCRbeta chains were analyzed by immunosequencing. As for how the authors treated the data: TCRs in the repertoires were compared against a reference library of SARS-CoV-2-specific TCRs that had been generated with the MIRA antigen-specificity platform. Breadth meant the fraction of unique TCRs that were SARS-CoV-2-associated, whereas depth meant the fraction of total T cells that were SARS-CoV-2-associated. Using the MIRA data, each spike-specific TCR was mapped to the spike region that the TCR reacts to and placed in a CD4 or CD8 class. Log10-transformed breadth and depth values were compared by one-way ANOVA with Sidak's multiple comparisons tests. TCRdb limited this immuneACCESS table to in-frame rearrangements with V and J called. A share of clones is missing; checked studies link under half to unresolved V genes, and the rest is unexplained. That table supplies the V and J calls and clone size; D and trimming were determined from the DNA. The table for this sample lists 95,000 to 150,000 clones; approximately 88% of them were counted only once. The ten largest account for under 6.5% of the sample.

This specimen comes from a study of T cell responses to AZD1222 COVID-19 vaccine (TCRdb year 2021). Concerning the study at large: AZD1222 recipients whose second dose came at about 4 weeks and those whose second dose came at about 12 weeks were combined into one group, since spike-specific TCR depth and breadth did not differ between the two schedules. A total of 230 or so trial participants underwent TCR sequencing, of whom 200 to 220 received two doses of AZD1222 and about 25 received two doses of the MenACWY control vaccine. Trial participants were enrolled by age into 18-55, 56-69 and 70-plus year subgroups, with about 150, 27 and 61 TCR-sequenced participants respectively. The paper as a whole reports these results and caveats: Only a handful of AZD1222 recipients were SARS-CoV-2 seropositive at baseline, limiting conclusions about previously exposed vaccinees. After two AZD1222 doses, both the breadth and the depth of spike-specific TCRs were significantly higher than at day 0 and than in MenACWY recipients. Most participants were white British and females outnumbered males, and the authors suggested that clonal diversity may have been underestimated. The whole spike protein was spanned by vaccine-associated CD4 TCRs, and dominant responses were seen in regions 160-218 and 743-854. Because no day 14 peak-response samples were available, repertoires were characterized only after the peak T cell response. In the small 56-69-year group, the increase in depth fell short of significance, most likely because of low power. Nearly half of unique spike-specific TCRs reportedly recognized epitopes outside regions mutated in the B.1.351 and B.1.1.7 variants.

CDR1 KGHSH and CDR2 LQKENI were looked up in the germline V gene. The CDR3 runs 12 residues from the cysteine to the phenylalanine. The sequence is cut down to CDR3 DNA, 36 bases in frame from base 1. Trimming at the junction amounts to 3 bases on V and 6 bases on J, and the germline ends lie 7 bases apart. The sample was peripheral blood, taken on day 0 of AZD1222 vaccination. The chain was built from TRBV18 and TRBJ2-3, with the identity of the D gene unclear. This TCR was recovered from an adult in good health. Read as DNA, the sequence is TGTGCCAGCTCACCCGTGGGGGATACGCAGTATTTT. It specifies CASSPVGDTQYF.